The TCR beta chain under discussion was sequenced for a study of PD-1 blockade in classical Hodgkin lymphoma. Findings of the study overall: According to reports, newly diagnosed patients had lower baseline TCR diversity than healthy donors, and relapsed/refractory patients had lower baseline TCR diversity still.

The CDR3 region is 21 residues in length, termini included. Each of the patients experienced relapse following autologous stem cell transplantation, and their brentuximab vedotin exposure differed. Reported best responses ranged across complete response, partial response or progressive disease. This table comes from immunoSEQ multiplex PCR, and its TCRdb copy is limited to in-frame clones, with some not included. This table holds several thousand clones, about 79% found once. This clone was seen only once. As yet, its antigen is unknown. The limits of the CDR3 on the DNA are not certain, so only TCRdb's listed CDR3 is given.

The source of this sequence is a human donor with classical Hodgkin lymphoma. The chain carries TRBV21-1 and TRBJ2-2; the table assigns TRBD1, which was not confirmed against the DNA. TRBV21-1 is shown as a pseudogene. The sequencing here drew on peripheral blood mononuclear cells (PBMCs), taken before the second cycle of nivolumab. This CDR3 is CASSPRYDKVGPGANTGELFF.